This T cell receptor (beta chain) was sequenced in a study of T cell responses to AZD1222 COVID-19 vaccine. The assay was immunoSEQ multiplex PCR, and TCRdb's table has in-frame clones only and misses some. Among some 120,000 clones listed, approximately 91% were seen once. Findings and caveats of the study: Clonal diversity may have been underestimated, and the donors were mostly white British, with more females than males.

About this clone itself: Its cognate antigen is unknown.

With V trimmed by 3 bases and J by 7 bases, 9 bases remained unmatched. Germline loops: CDR1 SGDLS, CDR2 YYNGEE. The CDR3 is made up of 15 amino acids. This clonotype was obtained from an adult in good health. Sequencing was performed on peripheral blood, taken on day 0 of AZD1222 vaccination. V gene TRBV9 combines with J gene TRBJ1-5, with 8 bases that match TRBD1. For the CDR3, the DNA is TGTGCCAGCAGCGAATCGGGACAGGTTTCCCAGCCCCAGCATTTT. Translating gives CASSESGQVSQPQHF.